The clone carrying this TCR beta chain was seen ten or more times. The data stem from a study of human T cells and chemical hapten exposure. On the study more broadly: The patch tests put 0.01% DPC on the skin of the upper back and were read 6 days later.

The V gene lost 3 bases and the J gene lost 8 bases, with 10 bases spanning the gap. The germline V gene has CDR1 KGHDR and CDR2 SFDVKD. This CDR3 spans 13 amino acids. In TCRdb, the RACE reads were re-called with MiXCR into one record per CDR3 protein. The sample records 40,000 to 50,000 distinct CDR3 sequences, 3.5% to 4% being singletons. The sample's time point: patch test 1, 2 weeks after DPC sensitization. The treatment was: therapeutic diphenylcyclopropenone sensitization with weekly scalp DPC. Total RNA came from unfractionated whole blood. Alopecia patients deemed DPC-suitable, aged 18 to 70, excluding pregnancy.

The chain has TRBV24-1 and TRBJ2-1, with D unclear. This receptor was identified in a man in his fifties with alopecia areata. Some clones in this sample may be carry-over from other donors' samples. Sequencing used whole blood, obtained in connection with sensitization to the hapten diphenylcyclopropenone (DPC). In DNA form, the CDR3 reads TGTGCCACCAGTGATGGTGCCCAGGATGAGCAGTTCTTC. Protein sequence: CATSDGAQDEQFF.